The rows below give T cell receptor beta chains drawn from one sample of a study of T cell responses to AZD1222 COVID-19 vaccine. The data were produced by immunoSEQ multiplex PCR, yet TCRdb's version contains in-frame clones alone and is incomplete. The sample holds 65,000 to 85,000 clones; 80% to 90% are singletons and the top ten take around 13%. The sequencing here drew on peripheral blood, taken on day 0 of AZD1222 vaccination. These receptor sequences come from an adult in good health. The CDR3 runs from the conserved cysteine through the conserved F or W. Each record gives: V gene, J gene, clone size, D gene, CDR3 DNA, CDR3 protein. A D gene is named only where the DNA matches it firmly. Expanded clones are given a class, and other clones once, few, many or no size at all.

V: TRBV7-4
J: TRBJ1-4
size: NA
D: NA
DNA: TGTGCCAGCACCCGCAGGGGAGGAATTGCAACTAATGAAAAACTGTTTTTT
CDR3: CASTRRGGIATNEKLFF

V: TRBV24-1
J: TRBJ1-2
size: NA
D: NA
DNA: TGTGCCACCAGTCCCGGGGACCCAACTAACTATGGCTACACCTTC
CDR3: CATSPGDPTNYGYTF

V: TRBV27
J: TRBJ2-3
size: NA
D: TRBD1
DNA: TGTGCCAGCAGTTTGACAGGGGAAGGGGCAGATACGCAGTATTTT
CDR3: CASSLTGEGADTQYF

V: TRBV6-2/TRBV6-3
J: TRBJ1-2
size: NA
D: TRBD1
DNA: TGTGCCAGCAGTTACCCCTCTGGGACAGTCTATGGCTACACCTTC
CDR3: CASSYPSGTVYGYTF

V: TRBV4-1
J: TRBJ2-2
size: NA
D: NA
DNA: TGCGCCAGCAGCCAGTATACCGGGACGGTGAACACCGGGGAGCTGTTTTTT
CDR3: CASSQYTGTVNTGELFF

V: TRBV7-8
J: TRBJ2-4
size: NA
D: NA
DNA: TGTGCCAGCAGCTTAGAAGCGGGCGCTGTGGCCAAAAACATTCAGTACTTC
CDR3: CASSLEAGAVAKNIQYF

V: TRBV7-9
J: TRBJ2-3
size: NA
D: NA
DNA: TGTGCCAGCAGCTCCCCGATTGGGGGTGATACGCAGTATTTT
CDR3: CASSSPIGGDTQYF

V: TRBV24-1
J: TRBJ2-7
size: once
D: NA
DNA: TGTGCCACCAGTGACTACTCCTACGAGCAGTACTTC
CDR3: CATSDYSYEQYF

V: TRBV6-5
J: TRBJ2-5
size: NA
D: TRBD1
DNA: TGTGCCAGCAATGCCGGGACAGGGCCAATAGAGACCCAGTACTTC
CDR3: CASNAGTGPIETQYF

V: TRBV5-5
J: TRBJ1-4
size: NA
D: NA
DNA: TGTGCCAGCCAGGGCTCAACTAATGAAAAACTGTTTTTT
CDR3: CASQGSTNEKLFF

V: TRBV18
J: TRBJ1-3
size: NA
D: NA
DNA: TGTGCCAGCTCACCACCGGGCTCCTCTGGAAACACCATATATTTT
CDR3: CASSPPGSSGNTIYF

V: TRBV11-1
J: TRBJ1-6
size: NA
D: TRBD1
DNA: TGTGCCAGCACCGAGGGACAGCCGGGGGGTGCCCTCCACTTT
CDR3: CASTEGQPGGALHF

V: TRBV9
J: TRBJ2-5
size: NA
D: NA
DNA: TGTGCCAGCAGCGTAGGGGACATCGGGGGGGAGACCCAGTACTTC
CDR3: CASSVGDIGGETQYF

V: TRBV4-3
J: TRBJ1-2
size: NA
D: NA
DNA: TGCGCCAGCAGCAAGGGGGGATGGGATTATGGCTACACCTTC
CDR3: CASSKGGWDYGYTF

V: TRBV9
J: TRBJ2-7
size: NA
D: NA
DNA: TGTGCCAGCAGCTCCGGGGGGCGTGAGGAGCAGTACTTC
CDR3: CASSSGGREEQYF

V: TRBV29-1
J: TRBJ2-1
size: NA
D: TRBD2
DNA: TGCAGCGTCCAGACTAGCGGGGGGGCCCTTGAGCAGTTCTTC
CDR3: CSVQTSGGALEQFF

V: TRBV29-1
J: TRBJ1-2
size: NA
D: NA
DNA: TGCAGCGTTGAAAACGGGGGGCGGGGTGGCTACACCTTC
CDR3: CSVENGGRGGYTF

V: TRBV5-8
J: TRBJ2-3
size: NA
D: TRBD2
DNA: TGTGCCAGCAGCTTGGTGGTGGCTAGCGGGGGCACAGATACGCAGTATTTT
CDR3: CASSLVVASGGTDTQYF

V: TRBV11-2
J: TRBJ2-5
size: NA
D: NA
DNA: TGTGCCAGCAGTTCCGACAGGCGGGAGACCCAGTACTTC
CDR3: CASSSDRRETQYF

V: TRBV19
J: TRBJ2-1
size: few
D: TRBD2
DNA: TGTGCCAGTAGTCCAGGACTAGCGGGCTACAATGAGCAGTTCTTC
CDR3: CASSPGLAGYNEQFF

V: TRBV19
J: TRBJ1-1
size: NA
D: TRBD1
DNA: TGTGCCAGTAGCCCGACAGGGCTGGTCACTGAAGCTTTCTTT
CDR3: CASSPTGLVTEAFF

V: TRBV29-1
J: TRBJ1-3
size: once
D: NA
DNA: TGCAGCGTCGAAACGCCAGCCAGCTCTGGAAACACCATATATTTT
CDR3: CSVETPASSGNTIYF

V: TRBV10-1
J: TRBJ2-1
size: NA
D: NA
DNA: TGCGCCAGCAGGGTAAACAGTCCCCACCATTCAAGCTACAATGAGCAGTTCTTC
CDR3: CASRVNSPHHSSYNEQFF

V: TRBV6-4
J: TRBJ2-2
size: NA
D: TRBD1
DNA: TGTGCCAGCAGTGGAGGGACAGACACCGGGGAGCTGTTTTTT
CDR3: CASSGGTDTGELFF

V: TRBV7-9
J: TRBJ2-3
size: few
D: NA
DNA: TGTGCCAGCAGCATCGGGCTAGGCACAGATACGCAGTATTTT
CDR3: CASSIGLGTDTQYF

V: TRBV18
J: TRBJ2-5
size: NA
D: NA
DNA: TGTGCCAGCTCACCACCGGCAGGGTACCAAGAGACCCAGTACTTC
CDR3: CASSPPAGYQETQYF

V: TRBV19
J: TRBJ2-2
size: NA
D: NA
DNA: TGTGCCAGTAGTATCCAGGTGGCGAACACCGGGGAGCTGTTTTTT
CDR3: CASSIQVANTGELFF

V: TRBV29-1
J: TRBJ2-7
size: medium-sized
D: TRBD1
DNA: TGCAGCGTGCTGACAGGGAACTCCTACGAGCAGTACTTC
CDR3: CSVLTGNSYEQYF

V: TRBV5-6
J: TRBJ2-2
size: NA
D: NA
DNA: TGTGCCAGCAACCACCCCGGGGGGCGCGACACCGGGGAGCTGTTTTTT
CDR3: CASNHPGGRDTGELFF

V: TRBV5-1
J: TRBJ2-6
size: once
D: TRBD1
DNA: TGCGCCAGCAGCTCGGCAGGGGGTTCTGGGGCCAACGTCCTGACTTTC
CDR3: CASSSAGGSGANVLTF